This T cell receptor (beta chain) emerged from a study of T cell clonotyping in hematopoietic cell transplantation. The overall study: Recipients' pretransplant samples followed cytoreduction. Whole-study results and caveats: CD4 and CD8 repertoire contributions could not be separated without sorting. Graft donor and pretransplant recipient Inverse Simpson Index values predicted broader posttransplant TCR diversity.

In germline, CDR1 is MNHNS, CDR2 SASEGT. The CDR3 totals 12 residues. V was pared by 1 base and J by 3 bases, with 4 bases between. Sequencing was performed with immunoSEQ multiplex PCR; in TCRdb, only in-frame clones are kept and a portion is missing. The repertoire includes some 49,000 clones, more than 75% of them detected once, and just under 6% sits in the top ten. Time point given: recipient sample about 28 days before transplant, after cytoreduction. Recipients were bled about 28 days pretransplant and at posttransplant days 30, 100, 180. This clone was counted only a few times. Its matching antigen is unknown.

Sample: peripheral blood mononuclear cells, taken before stem cell transplant. The chain couples TRBV6-1 to TRBJ2-7; D unclear. This receptor was identified in a man aged 60 to 75 with biphenotypic leukemia. Some clones in this sample may be carry-over from other donors' samples. The CDR3, as DNA: TGTGCCAGCAGTGAAGTGAGCTACGAGCAGTACTTC. Protein: CASSEVSYEQYF.